This entry lists 31 T cell receptor beta chains sequenced from one sample in a study of radiotherapy plus CTLA-4 blockade in lung cancer. Clones were read by immunoSEQ multiplex PCR, and TCRdb kept only the in-frame ones, dropping some. The sample carries roughly 92,000 clones, around 87% recorded once. The sequences come from peripheral blood, collected from a patient treated with radiotherapy plus ipilimumab. The source of these receptors is a human donor with non-small cell lung cancer who had a partial response to radiotherapy plus ipilimumab.

The chain couples TRBV27 to TRBJ1-1; 8 bases fit TRBD1. Trimming took 6 bases from V and 0 from J; bases not matched to a gene: 6. The CDR3 runs 15 residues. Looked up from germline, CDR1 is MNHEY and CDR2 is SMNVEV (reference sequence). The CDR3 is CASSPPGGMNTEAFF. As DNA, the CDR3 is TGTGCCAGCAGCCCTCCAGGGGGCATGAACACTGAAGCTTTCTTT.

The chain carries TRBV5-1 and TRBJ2-1, with D possibly TRBD2 on 6 matching bases. CDR1 is SGHRS and CDR2 is YFSETQ in the germline V gene. The CDR3 covers 16 residues. V lost 0 bases and J 7 bases, leaving 17 bases between the germline ends. CDR3 sequence (DNA): TGCGCCAGCAGCTTGGGGGACTTGATCCGTTGGAATGAGCAGTTCTTC. Protein sequence: CASSLGDLIRWNEQFF.

The chain is built from TRBV25-1 and TRBJ2-3, with D perhaps TRBD2 (5 bases). The CDR3 totals 13 residues. Trimming pared 7 bases from V and 3 bases from J, leaving 11 bases between. From germline, CDR1 is MGHDK and CDR2 SYGVNS. For the CDR3, the DNA is TGTGCCAGCAAGGGAGAGAGGACAGATACGCAGTATTTT. It yields the protein CASKGERTDTQYF.

As regards this clone: One end of the junction is discordant with germline, which a read error may explain. The chain has TRBV7-2 and TRBJ2-1, with D tentatively TRBD2 (6 bases). The CDR3 has 14 residues. CDR1 and CDR2 (germline): SGHTA, FQGNSA. CDR3 loop: CASSPLASYTEQFF. The CDR3 DNA is TGTGCCAGCAGCCCCCTAGCGAGCTACACTGAGCAGTTCTTC.

This chain joins TRBV2 and TRBJ1-5; D perhaps matches TRBD1 (5 bases). Germline loops: CDR1 SNHLY, CDR2 FYNNEI. The V end lost 0 bases, the J end lost 2 bases, and 8 bases lay between the germline ends. This CDR3 comprises 15 residues. The CDR3 reads CASSEARAGNQPQHF. The CDR3 DNA is TGTGCCAGCAGTGAAGCCAGGGCGGGCAATCAGCCCCAGCATTTT.

CDR3: CASSQTPRGFNEQYV. The CDR3 coding sequence is TGTGCCAGCAGCCAGACGCCAAGGGGTTTTAACGAGCAGTACGTC. This sequence joins TRBV11-2 and TRBJ2-7, with D possibly TRBD1 on 5 matching bases. The germline CDR1 and CDR2 sequences are SGHAT and FQNNGV. The CDR3 consists of 15 residues. V lost 5 bases, J lost 5 bases, and 19 bases lay in between.

CDR3: CASGLNQVGGAGSYNEQFF. In DNA form, the CDR3 reads TGTGCTAGTGGTCTAAACCAGGTAGGGGGCGCCGGCTCCTACAATGAGCAGTTCTTC. This chain joins TRBV12-5 and TRBJ2-1; 7 positions agree with TRBD1. V lost 5 bases to trimming and J lost 0 bases; unmatched junction nucleotides: 16. Germline lookup yields CDR1 LGHNT and CDR2 FRNRAP. The CDR3 is made up of 19 amino acids.

The chain links TRBV10-3 to TRBJ1-6; D unresolved. Trimming removed 9 bases at V and 7 bases at J, with 19 bases between. Looked up from germline, CDR1 is ENHRY and CDR2 is SYGVKD. This CDR3 has 15 residues. CDR3 bases: TGTGCCATTAATGGCGGGGAATTAAGGAATTCACCCCTCCACTTT. Encoded protein: CAINGGELRNSPLHF.

V usage is TRBV18 and J usage is TRBJ1-4; D not resolved. Germline-derived CDR1 and CDR2 are KGHSH and LQKENI. Trimming cost V 6 bases and J 0 bases, with 11 bases left between them. This CDR3 is 15 amino acids long. The CDR3 loop reads CASSPDSTTNEKLFF. In DNA, the CDR3 is TGTGCCAGCTCCCCAGACTCGACAACTAATGAAAAACTGTTTTTT.

This clone came up a few times. The genes are TRBV2 and TRBJ1-3; TRBD1 matches 9 bases. Germline V CDR1 and CDR2: SNHLY, FYNNEI. The CDR3 loop spans 14 amino acids. V lost 8 bases to trimming and J lost 0 bases; unmatched junction nucleotides: 2. The CDR3, as DNA: TGTGCCAGCCGGGGACAGGGCTCTGGAAACACCATATATTTT. Translated: CASRGQGSGNTIYF.

J is TRBJ1-1 and V is TRBV7-2, with 7 bases identical to TRBD1. The V and J ends lost 1 base and 1 base, in that order; junction bases with no gene match: 3. Germline V lookup: CDR1 SGHTA, CDR2 FQGNSA. The CDR3 extends over 15 amino acids. The CDR3 is CASSLVPGGNTEAFF. The DNA for the CDR3 is TGTGCCAGCAGCTTAGTTCCAGGGGGGAACACTGAAGCTTTCTTT.

This clone is medium-sized in the sample. The chain uses TRBV6-1 and TRBJ1-5, with D perhaps matching TRBD1 (5 bases). Trimming pared 3 bases from V and 0 bases from J, leaving 9 bases between. The CDR3 contains 15 residues. Germline CDR1 MNHNS, CDR2 SASEGT. DNA of the CDR3: TGTGCCAGCAGTGATAAGGGGTATAGCAATCAGCCCCAGCATTTT. This codes for CASSDKGYSNQPQHF.

The chain links TRBV6-5 to TRBJ1-2, with TRBD1 identical over 9 bases. The germline gives CDR1 MNHEY, CDR2 SVGAGI. Trimming cost V 0 bases and J 6 bases; bases outside gene matches: 8. There are 16 residues in the CDR3. Here the CDR3 DNA reads TGTGCCAGCAGTTACTCTTCGACAGGGGGGGCCAATGGCTACACCTTC. Its protein product is CASSYSSTGGANGYTF.

J is TRBJ1-5 and V is TRBV2; D gene uncertain. Trimming pared 0 bases from V and 11 bases from J, leaving 8 bases between. The CDR3 is 12 residues long. The germline V gene has CDR1 SNHLY and CDR2 FYNNEI. This CDR3 reads CASSEALQAQHF. In DNA, the CDR3 is TGTGCCAGCAGTGAAGCTCTGCAGGCCCAGCATTTT.

V and J are TRBV5-6 and TRBJ1-1; 9 positions agree with TRBD1. J gave up 4 bases and V 8 bases, and 12 bases lay outside the gene matches. Germline CDR1 is SGHDT and CDR2 is YYEEEE. The CDR3 covers 15 residues. The CDR3 DNA sequence: TGTGCCAGTGACGACAGGGGGAGGCCGGGCACTGAAGCTTTCTTT. It encodes CASDDRGRPGTEAFF.

J is TRBJ2-2 and V is TRBV27, with a weak D call TRBD2 (5 bases). Germline lookup yields CDR1 MNHEY and CDR2 SMNVEV (reference sequence). Trimming removed 3 bases from V and 4 bases from J, with 15 bases in between. CDR3 size: 16 residues. The CDR3 is CASSLRASGSTGELFF. The CDR3 coding sequence is TGTGCCAGCAGTTTGAGGGCGAGTGGGAGCACCGGGGAGCTGTTTTTT.

This clone was recorded only once. V usage is TRBV5-6 and J usage is TRBJ1-6; no reliable D call. The length of the CDR3 is 12 residues. V lost 3 bases and J 9 bases, leaving 7 bases between the germline ends. Germline V lookup: CDR1 SGHDT, CDR2 YYEEEE. The CDR3 spells CASSSTSSPLHF. As DNA, the CDR3 is TGTGCCAGCAGCTCGACATCTTCACCCCTCCACTTT.

The V and J genes are TRBV5-5 and TRBJ1-1, with D perhaps TRBD1 (6 bases). Trimming shortened V by 3 bases and J by 4 bases, and 13 bases separated the two germline ends. There are 14 residues in the CDR3. Looked up from germline, CDR1 is SGHKS and CDR2 is YYEKEE (reference sequence). The CDR3 loop is CASSSGGGGTEAFF. CDR3 coding DNA: TGTGCCAGCAGCTCGGGAGGAGGGGGCACTGAAGCTTTCTTT.

The sample holds a few counts of this clone. V gene TRBV6-1 combines with J gene TRBJ2-3; D not resolved. V lost 3 bases and J lost 1, with 8 bases in between. The length of the CDR3 is 14 residues. Germline CDR1 MNHNS, CDR2 SASEGT. Here the CDR3 reads CASSEVGGTDTQYF. CDR3 sequence (DNA): TGTGCCAGCAGTGAGGTAGGAGGCACAGATACGCAGTATTTT.

In its sample, this clone was seen a few times. The chain joins TRBV6-5 to TRBJ1-1; D not certain. With 6 bases removed from V and 10 bases from J, the gap between germline ends came to 15 bases. This CDR3 comprises 12 residues. In germline, CDR1 is MNHEY, CDR2 SVGAGI. The CDR3 reads CASSPTTAVAFF. CDR3 DNA sequence: TGTGCCAGCAGCCCAACAACGGCGGTAGCTTTCTTT.

This rearrangement joins TRBV7-2 to TRBJ2-1, with TRBD1 identical over 8 bases. This CDR3 is built from 15 residues. Germline loops: CDR1 SGHTA, CDR2 FQGNSA. Trimming cost V 3 bases and J 1 base; bases outside gene matches: 2. In DNA, the CDR3 is TGTGCCAGCAGCTTTAGACAGGGGTCCTACAATGAGCAGTTCTTC. It is translated as CASSFRQGSYNEQFF.

The V and J genes are TRBV14 and TRBJ1-1; the match to TRBD1 covers 10 bases. Germline CDR1 reads SGHDN; CDR2 reads FVKESK. J was trimmed by 0 bases and V by 5 bases; bases with no gene match: 6. The CDR3 length is 16 residues. The CDR3 reads CASSGWDRGLNTEAFF. In DNA form, the CDR3 reads TGTGCCAGCAGCGGTTGGGACAGGGGATTGAACACTGAAGCTTTCTTT.

V usage is TRBV4-2 and J usage is TRBJ2-1; TRBD2 might be the D (5 bases). Trimming removed 1 base from V and 3 bases from J, with 16 bases in between. The germline gives CDR1 LGHNA, CDR2 YNFKEQ. The CDR3 runs 17 residues. The CDR3 DNA follows: TGTGCCAGCAGCCAAGGGGGAAAGGGAGTGGACTACAATGAGCAGTTCTTC. Amino acids: CASSQGGKGVDYNEQFF.

The V gene is TRBV9, the J gene TRBJ2-1; no clear D. CDR3 length equals 15 residues. Germline lookup yields CDR1 SGDLS and CDR2 YYNGEE. Between the trimmed V and J ends, which lost 0 bases and 0 bases, there was a span of 7 bases. CDR3 residues: CASSVGASSYNEQFF. CDR3 bases: TGTGCCAGCAGCGTAGGGGCATCCTCCTACAATGAGCAGTTCTTC.

The J gene is TRBJ1-4, the V gene TRBV6-1, with D perhaps TRBD1 (6 bases). The CDR3 is made up of 16 amino acids. Germline CDR1 is MNHNS and CDR2 is SASEGT. Trimming removed 1 base at V and 8 bases at J, with 17 bases between. CDR3 residues: CASSEGGKQGREKLFF. CDR3 coding DNA: TGTGCCAGCAGTGAAGGGGGGAAACAGGGTAGGGAAAAACTGTTTTTT.

This chain uses TRBV10-1 with TRBJ2-2; the D gene is possibly TRBD2 (6 bases). There are 14 residues in the CDR3. With 7 bases removed from V and 6 bases from J, the gap between germline ends came to 15 bases. Germline V gives CDR1 WNHNN, CDR2 SYGVQD (reference sequence). CDR3 residues: CASNRGSSAGELFF. The DNA of the CDR3 is TGCGCCAGCAACCGGGGGTCGTCGGCCGGGGAGCTGTTTTTT.

The chain links TRBV6-5 to TRBJ2-7, with 12 bases fitting TRBD1. Unmatched junction bases numbered 5, after V lost 6 bases and J lost 5 bases. The CDR3 has 14 residues. CDR1 and CDR2 from the germline V gene are MNHEY and SVGAGI. Written as DNA, the CDR3 is TGTGCCAGCAGGTACGGGACAGGGGGCAACGAGCAGTACTTC. Translation gives CASRYGTGGNEQYF.

The CDR3 loop reads CASSEGEGLINQPQHF. Written as DNA, the CDR3 is TGTGCCAGCAGTGAAGGGGAAGGACTGATCAATCAGCCCCAGCATTTT. The genes are TRBV2 and TRBJ1-5, with D hard to call. This CDR3 spans 16 amino acids. Between the trimmed V and J ends, which lost 1 base and 3 bases, there was a span of 13 bases. Germline V gene data show CDR1 as SNHLY and CDR2 as FYNNEI.

As DNA, the CDR3 is TGTGCCAGCAGCTCCCTCCTTCCGACAGAGTCTCGCTCTGGAAACACCATATATTTT. Protein product: CASSSLLPTESRSGNTIYF. The rearrangement links TRBV5-5 to TRBJ1-3, with D possibly matching TRBD1 (5 bases). Germline V CDR1 and CDR2: SGHKS, YYEKEE (reference sequence). Trimming removed 3 bases at V and 0 bases at J, with 22 bases between. The CDR3 is 19 amino acids.

The chain combines TRBV5-1 with TRBJ2-2; 7 nucleotides align to TRBD2. From germline, CDR1 is SGHRS and CDR2 YFSETQ. With V trimmed by 4 bases and J by 3 bases, 6 bases remained unmatched. The CDR3 loop spans 15 amino acids. The CDR3 region is CASSPNRGDTGELFF. CDR3 coding DNA: TGCGCCAGCAGCCCGAATCGGGGGGACACCGGGGAGCTGTTTTTT.

J is TRBJ1-2 and V is TRBV30; D uncertain. The ends were cut back, 5 bases at V and 7 bases at J, with 14 bases in the middle. Per the germline V gene, CDR1 is GTSNPN and CDR2 is SVGIG (reference sequence). There are 12 residues in the CDR3. The CDR3 DNA reads TGTGCCTGGGGGCCCCTGGGGAGTGGCTACACCTTC. Translated: CAWGPLGSGYTF.